This entry is about one TCR beta chain. The entry originates in a study of regulatory T cells in long-lasting Graves disease. Combining iRepertoire HTBI primers with Arm-PCR of CDR3 regions, the authors built TCR beta libraries. MiXCR, run by TCRdb on the multiplex PCR reads, gives a single entry per CDR3 protein. Here the sample spans roughly 400,000 distinct CDR3 sequences, 14% to 15% being singletons. Stated time point: newly diagnosed GD, antithyroid drugs for less than 3 months. Making the TCR library involved RNA that had been extracted from PBMCs. Germline CDR1 and CDR2: DFQATT and SNEGSKA (reference sequence). Trimming took off 3 bases at V and 5 bases at J, with 2 bases between the two ends. This CDR3 contains 10 residues. The same data also contributed to another study, on T cells in Graves' hyperthyroidism and ophthalmopathy.

The sample consisted of peripheral blood mononuclear cells (PBMCs), taken at new diagnosis, from a patient treated with antithyroid drugs. This rearrangement joins TRBV20-1 to TRBJ2-1; D gene unclear. This receptor was taken from a woman aged 40 to 49 with Graves disease. The CDR3: CSASDNEQFF. Here the CDR3 DNA reads TGCAGTGCTAGCGACAATGAGCAGTTCTTC.